This T cell receptor (beta chain) was identified during a study of radiotherapy plus CTLA-4 blockade in lung cancer. General study results and limits: Among blood TCR repertoires after radiotherapy plus ipilimumab, tumor-derived clones expanded.

The repertoire was sequenced with immunoSEQ multiplex PCR; TCRdb's copy has only in-frame clones and lacks some. In the table there are roughly 50,000 clones, roughly 84% of which are singletons. With regard to this clone: Its specificity is not known.

This TCR was recovered from a human donor with non-small cell lung cancer whose response to radiotherapy plus ipilimumab could not be evaluated. The sequencing here drew on peripheral blood, taken from a patient treated with radiotherapy plus ipilimumab.

This chain's CDR3 is CAISEVQGASGELFF. The CDR3 DNA reads as TGTGCCATCAGTGAAGTACAGGGGGCGTCCGGGGAGCTGTTTTTT. The rearrangement uses TRBV10-3 and TRBJ2-2; the match to TRBD1 covers 9 bases. After removal of 3 bases from V and 6 bases from J, the junction contained 5 bases not matched to a gene. The CDR3 is 15 amino acids. Germline-derived CDR1 and CDR2 are ENHRY and SYGVKD.